This TCR beta chain was identified during a study of T-cell reconstitution after alpha-beta-depleted transplantation in children (dated by TCRdb to between 2015 and 2016). Broadly, across the study: Using TCR repertoire profiling, the study followed T-cell immune reconstitution in a quantitative way in children after TCRalphabeta/CD19-depleted allogeneic hematopoietic cell transplantation.

Details on this clonotype: This clone's antigen is unknown. Base quality data are lacking; no much larger clone is found one base away.

Trimming removed 3 bases from V and 3 bases from J; the gene matches leave 7 bases unexplained. Including cysteine and phenylalanine, the CDR3 has 15 amino acids. Here the CDR3 DNA is all that survives: 45 bases in frame from base 1. Libraries came from PCR. The reads were generated on an Illumina HiSeq 2500. Molecular barcoding was employed in the preparation of TCR libraries, with unique molecular identifiers being used to normalize TCRbeta repertoire quantification. TCRdb cleaned the public reads at Q25 with fastp, built clones with MiXCR and kept in-frame beta chains. Rows merge per CDR3 protein into single entries with the most common DNA and genes. Counted in this sample were some 290,000 distinct CDR3 sequences; 9.9% of them appeared once. About 9.4% of the sample goes to the ten largest clones.

This chain joins TRBV12-3 or TRBV12-4 to TRBJ2-5; 7 middle bases align to TRBD2. This TCR was sampled from a human donor who donated a stem cell graft to a child with SCID. Here the sequenced sample was PBMCs from the stem cell graft donor, taken from the stem cell graft. The nucleotide sequence is given as TGTGCCAGCAGTTTCCGGGGGGAGGTAAAAGAGACCCAGTACTTC. It encodes CASSFRGEVKETQYF.